The 27 T cell receptor beta chains reported below all come from one sample, sequenced in a study of molecular identifiers for immune sequencing clone quantification. TCRdb re-derived calls from the PCR reads in MiXCR, one entry per CDR3 protein. The table records under 650,000 distinct CDR3 sequences, just under 20% of them present only once. The source material was naive CD8+ T cells from blood, with Jurkat cell RNA spiked in. Subset described: FACS-sorted CD8+CD4-CCR7+CD45RA+ naive T cells. The receptors originated from a human donor in good health. Some libraries in this study had Jurkat cell RNA spiked in.

Many counts were recorded for this clonotype. The chain is built from TRBV28 and TRBJ1-5; D unresolved. Trimming removed 6 bases at V and 3 bases at J, with 15 bases between. The CDR3 covers 15 residues. Germline V CDR1 and CDR2: MDHEN, SYDVKM. The CDR3, as DNA: TGTGCCAGCAGCCTAAGGCCCCAGCTCAATCAGCCCCAGCATTTT. Its translation: CASSLRPQLNQPQHF.

This clonotype was observed many times. The chain combines TRBV5-1 with TRBJ2-5, with TRBD2 matching over 9 bases. The CDR3 totals 15 residues. Trimming cost V 3 bases and J 3 bases; bases outside gene matches: 6. From germline, CDR1 is SGHRS and CDR2 YFSETQ. The CDR3 DNA reads as TGCGCCAGCAGCTCTACTAGCGGGTGGGAAGAGACCCAGTACTTC. Encoded protein: CASSSTSGWEETQYF.

This clonotype appeared a few times. This sequence joins TRBV12-3 or TRBV12-4 and TRBJ2-3, with D maybe TRBD1 (6 bases). The CDR3 sequence is 17 residues long. V gave up 4 bases and J gave up 1 base, with 18 bases separating them. DNA of the CDR3: TGTGCCAGCAGTTACCCCGTCGGACAGCGAGGCACAGATACGCAGTATTTT. As protein: CASSYPVGQRGTDTQYF.

This clonotype has ten or more counts. V and J are TRBV4-1 and TRBJ2-7; D is ambiguous. V was shortened by 1 base and J by 3 bases, with 13 bases between the two germline ends. Germline-derived CDR1 and CDR2 are MGHRA and YSYEKL. CDR3 length equals 15 residues. CDR3 loop: CASSQGKDLFYEQYF. Here the CDR3 DNA reads TGCGCCAGCAGCCAAGGGAAAGACCTCTTCTACGAGCAGTACTTC.

This clonotype has a handful of counts. This chain uses TRBV2 with TRBJ1-5; D gene uncertain. Germline V gene lookup returns CDR1 SNHLY and CDR2 FYNNEI. Trimming took 7 bases from V and 0 from J, leaving 10 bases between them. The CDR3 has 14 amino acids. CDR3 nucleotide sequence: TGTGCCAGCACGGGCGGGGTTAGCAATCAGCCCCAGCATTTT. This translates into CASTGGVSNQPQHF.

This clonotype occurred a few times. The V and J genes are TRBV6-5 and TRBJ2-2; no reliable D call. Germline CDR1 is MNHEY and CDR2 is SVGAGI. The CDR3 runs to 16 residues. Trimming removed 6 bases from V and 1 base from J, with 15 bases in between. The CDR3 region has the DNA TGTGCCAGCAGCCCCTCCTCTATGGAGAACACCGGGGAGCTGTTTTTT. Protein sequence: CASSPSSMENTGELFF.

This clonotype was found a few times. This chain links TRBV19 with TRBJ1-3, with a tentative D call TRBD1 (5 bases). The CDR3 has 15 amino acids. V lost 7 bases and J lost 0, with 13 bases in between. Germline CDR1 LNHDA, CDR2 SQIVND (reference sequence). CDR3 amino acids: CASTRGRTSGNTIYF. CDR3 coding DNA: TGTGCCAGTACGAGGGGCCGGACCTCTGGAAACACCATATATTTT.

This clonotype was picked up many times. This chain links TRBV2 with TRBJ2-5, with TRBD2 as a possible D gene (5 bases). V shed 2 bases and J shed 4 bases, with 11 bases lying between them. The CDR3 totals 14 residues. Per germline, CDR1 SNHLY and CDR2 FYNNEI. The CDR3 region has the DNA TGTGCCAGCAGTGAAAACGGGGTACCAGAGACCCAGTACTTC. Protein product: CASSENGVPETQYF.

CDR3 loop: CSAIGLDTSYEQYF. The CDR3 DNA sequence: TGCAGTGCGATCGGACTAGACACATCCTACGAGCAGTACTTC. This rearrangement joins TRBV20-1 to TRBJ2-7; 7 nucleotides line up with TRBD2. The CDR3 covers 14 residues. Germline CDR1 reads DFQATT; CDR2 reads SNEGSKA (reference sequence). V was clipped by 6 bases and J by 1 base; unmatched bases: 9.

This clonotype was observed a few times. The chain uses TRBV13 and TRBJ1-1; TRBD1 agrees at 8 bases. Unmatched junction bases numbered 8, after V lost 7 bases and J lost 7 bases. The CDR3 length is 13 residues. Germline CDR1 and CDR2: PRHDT and FYEKMQ (reference sequence). The CDR3 DNA sequence: TGTGCCAGCAACCAACAGGGGGGGATTGAAGCTTTCTTT. This sequence encodes CASNQQGGIEAFF.

The table lists this clonotype with many counts. The rearrangement uses TRBV28 and TRBJ2-5; 7 bases match TRBD1. The CDR3 has 17 amino acids. Trimming at V came to 4 bases and at J to 4 bases, leaving 15 bases not matched to a gene. In germline, CDR1 is MDHEN, CDR2 SYDVKM. CDR3: CASSSPAYRGVLETQYF. For the CDR3, the DNA is TGTGCCAGCAGTTCACCCGCGTACAGGGGAGTGCTAGAGACCCAGTACTTC.

This clonotype was recorded once. One end of the junction fails to match germline, which may point to a read error. The chain links TRBV30 to TRBJ2-5, with D perhaps TRBD1 or TRBD2 (6 bases each). Per germline, CDR1 GTSNPN and CDR2 SVGIG (reference sequence). This CDR3 region has 13 residues. The CDR3 bases are TGTGCCTGGAGGGAGGGGGTTCAGGAGACCCAGTGCTTC. The encoded protein is CAWREGVQETQCF. The entire variable domain, with the rest obtained from reference TRBV30 and TRBJ2-5, is as follows: SQTIHQWPATLVQPVGSPLSLECTVEGTSNPNLYWYRQAAGRGLQLLFYSVGIGQISSEVPQNLSASRPQDRQFILSSKKLLLSDSGFYLCAWREGVQETQCFGPGTRLLVL.

The chain couples TRBV12-3 or TRBV12-4 to TRBJ1-6; perhaps TRBD1 as D (5 bases). The length of the CDR3 is 15 residues. V was trimmed by 6 bases and J by 9 bases, leaving 18 bases between them. CDR3 in DNA: TGTGCCAGCAGCCCCGATGGTTGGGGGAGTTCACCCCTCCACTTT. The encoded protein is CASSPDGWGSSPLHF.

This clonotype was counted between two and nine times. The chain links TRBV27 to TRBJ1-5; D is possibly TRBD1 (6 bases). Germline V lookup: CDR1 MNHEY, CDR2 SMNVEV (reference sequence). The CDR3 runs to 16 residues. Trimming took off 4 bases at V and 2 bases at J, with 15 bases between the two ends. CDR3 residues: CASSSGGRGGNQPQHF. The DNA for the CDR3 is TGTGCCAGCAGTTCGGGGGGGCGCGGGGGCAATCAGCCCCAGCATTTT.

Note on this clonotype: A much larger clone differs by one base, so this may be a read error. The chain is built from TRBV4-1 and TRBJ1-4; D is unclear. In germline, CDR1 is MGHRA, CDR2 YSYEKL. This CDR3 contains 13 residues. The DNA of the CDR3 is TGCGCCAGCAGCCAAGGGGTCTTCGAAAAACTGGTTTTT. Translating it yields CASSQGVFEKLVF.

This clonotype has only a few counts. The chain combines TRBV9 with TRBJ2-3, with 9 nucleotides matching TRBD1. The CDR3 length is 17 residues. Germline CDR1 is SGDLS and CDR2 is YYNGEE. V dropped 2 bases and J dropped 2; count of bases not matched to a gene: 9. Written as DNA, the CDR3 is TGTGCCAGCAGCGTGACAGGGGGTGACTTTCTCACAGATACGCAGTATTTT. This translates into CASSVTGGDFLTDTQYF.

The chain couples TRBV30 to TRBJ2-1, with TRBD1 as a possible D gene (6 bases). Germline CDR1 and CDR2: GTSNPN and SVGIG (reference sequence). The CDR3 has 11 amino acids. Trimming shortened V by 6 bases and J by 10 bases, and 13 bases separated the two germline ends. Here the CDR3 reads CACLDSLEQFF. CDR3 in DNA: TGTGCCTGCCTGGACAGCCTCGAGCAGTTCTTC.

At least ten counts were recorded for this clonotype. The V and J genes are TRBV7-9 and TRBJ2-4, with TRBD1 identical over 7 bases. In germline, CDR1 is SEHNR, CDR2 FQNEAQ (reference sequence). V was pared by 7 bases and J by 9 bases, with 12 bases of the junction left unmatched. There are 14 residues in the CDR3. The CDR3 spells CASNTGDQRGIQYF. DNA of the CDR3: TGTGCCAGCAACACAGGGGATCAAAGGGGCATTCAGTACTTC.

This clonotype was found a few times. A much larger clone lies a single base off, so this may be a read error. The conserved final phenylalanine or tryptophan is absent from the CDR3, which likely points to a read error. The genes are TRBV7-2 and TRBJ2-7; no firm D call. CDR3 length equals 14 residues. V was trimmed by 3 bases and J by 2 bases, leaving 11 bases between them. Germline assignment: CDR1 SGHTA and CDR2 FQGNSA. The CDR3 coding sequence is TGTGCCAGCAGCTTCCCAGGTTTACCCTACGAGCAGTACTAC. It encodes CASSFPGLPYEQYY.

In this sample, this clonotype turned up once. This may come from a read error, since a much larger clone is one base off. Lacking the conserved final phenylalanine or tryptophan, this CDR3 likely reflects a read error. The CDR3 spells CASSIAGVSHNEQFS. The DNA for the CDR3 is TGTGCCAGCAGCATAGCGGGAGTTTCCCACAATGAGCAGTTCTCC. The V and J genes are TRBV7-9 and TRBJ2-1; 9 bases are shared with TRBD2. Germline CDR1 and CDR2: SEHNR and FQNEAQ (reference sequence). The CDR3 is made up of 15 amino acids.

This clonotype was seen at least ten times. This chain uses TRBV20-1 with TRBJ2-7; 7 bases align to TRBD2. This CDR3 spans 15 amino acids. J gave up 3 bases and V 2 bases, and 10 bases lay outside the gene matches. Germline assignment: CDR1 DFQATT and CDR2 SNEGSKA (reference sequence). CDR3 DNA: TGCAGTGCTAGATCCGTCGCTAGCGGTATCTACGAGCAGTACTTC. Its translation is CSARSVASGIYEQYF.

The CDR3 region has the DNA TGTGCCACCCGCGACAGGAATCAGCCCCAGCATTTT. Protein sequence: CATRDRNQPQHF. The chain recombines TRBV28 with TRBJ1-5, with D perhaps matching TRBD1 (6 bases). Germline V gene lookup returns CDR1 MDHEN and CDR2 SYDVKM. The CDR3 length is 12 residues. V shed 10 bases and J shed 4 bases, with 11 bases lying between them.

This clonotype was seen only a few times. The chain couples TRBV20-1 to TRBJ2-5, with D tentatively TRBD2 (7 bases). This CDR3 comprises 14 residues. Germline V gives CDR1 DFQATT, CDR2 SNEGSKA (reference sequence). Deletions cut 7 bases from V and 0 bases from J, with 15 bases between. The CDR3 reads CSGGAGAYQETQYF. The CDR3 nucleotides are TGCAGTGGGGGGGCGGGGGCGTACCAAGAGACCCAGTACTTC.

For this clonotype: Since no conserved phenylalanine or tryptophan closes the CDR3, a read error is the likely cause. The chain joins TRBV2 to TRBJ2-7; maybe TRBD1 (6 bases). This CDR3 spans 14 amino acids. Germline assignment: CDR1 SNHLY and CDR2 FYNNEI. Trimming stripped 4 bases from V and 2 bases from J, with 12 bases between. In DNA, the CDR3 is TGTGCCAGCAGTGCCGGGACACTTACCTACGAGCAGTACTCC. Its translation is CASSAGTLTYEQYS.

In regard to this clonotype: The junction shows a germline mismatch at one end, possibly a read error. The chain uses TRBV7-6 and TRBJ2-3, with 10 bases matching TRBD2. This CDR3 is built from 16 residues. Germline V gene lookup returns CDR1 SGHVS and CDR2 FNYEAQ. CDR3 protein: CAGSLGLADYTDTQYF. CDR3 nucleotides: TGTGCCGGCAGCTTAGGACTAGCGGATTACACAGATACGCAGTATTTT.

This clonotype came up many times. The chain uses TRBV5-1 and TRBJ2-7; D perhaps matches TRBD1 (6 bases). Trimming removed 0 bases from V and 0 bases from J, with 13 bases in between. The CDR3 has 16 residues. CDR1 and CDR2 from the germline V gene are SGHRS and YFSETQ. CDR3 amino acids: CASSLESTGYSYEQYF. The CDR3 nucleotides are TGCGCCAGCAGCTTGGAATCGACAGGTTACTCCTACGAGCAGTACTTC.

This clonotype was picked up many times. The chain couples TRBV7-2 to TRBJ1-3; unclear D gene. The CDR3 has 17 residues. CDR1 and CDR2 from the germline V gene are SGHTA and FQGNSA. Trimming pared 5 bases from V and 2 bases from J, leaving 19 bases between. CDR3 residues: CASSEGAPSQPGNTIYF. Written as DNA, the CDR3 is TGTGCCAGCAGCGAGGGCGCTCCCTCCCAGCCTGGAAACACCATATATTTT.